Here is one T cell receptor (beta chain) with its context. The sample belongs to a study of blood T cell repertoires in COVID-19. At the level of the study: Samples representing acute and convalescent COVID-19 were sourced from the United States, Italy and Spain.

In germline, CDR1 is MDHEN, CDR2 SYDVKM. Trimming took 3 bases from V and 5 from J; bases not matched to a gene: 4. The CDR3 has 13 residues. Some clones are missing from TCRdb's copy, which holds only in-frame ones; the method was immunoSEQ multiplex PCR. The table has fewer than 200,000 clones, 81% seen once. This sequence joins TRBV28 and TRBJ2-7; TRBD1 agrees at 7 bases. The sequence was obtained from a woman between 40 and 55 years old with acute COVID-19. The specimen was PBMCs or T cells enriched from blood (not recorded which). The CDR3 loop is CASSLAGGNEQYV. CDR3 DNA: TGTGCCAGCAGTTTGGCAGGGGGAAACGAGCAGTACGTC.